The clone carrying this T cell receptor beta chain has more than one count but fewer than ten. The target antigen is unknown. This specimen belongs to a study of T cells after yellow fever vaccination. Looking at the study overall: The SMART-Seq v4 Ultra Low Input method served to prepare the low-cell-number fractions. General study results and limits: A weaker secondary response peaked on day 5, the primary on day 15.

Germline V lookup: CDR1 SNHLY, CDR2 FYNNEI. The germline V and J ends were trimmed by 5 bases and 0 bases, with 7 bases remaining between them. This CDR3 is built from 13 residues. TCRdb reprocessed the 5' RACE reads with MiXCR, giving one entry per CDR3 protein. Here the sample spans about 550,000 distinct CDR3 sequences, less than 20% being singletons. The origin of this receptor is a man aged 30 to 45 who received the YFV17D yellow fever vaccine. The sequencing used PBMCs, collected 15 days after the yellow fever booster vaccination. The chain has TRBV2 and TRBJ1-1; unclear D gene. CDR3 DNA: TGTGCCAGCAGTATTCTTTTGAACACTGAAGCTTTCTTT. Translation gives CASSILLNTEAFF.